This entry features one T cell receptor (beta chain) sequence. Clones were read by immunoSEQ multiplex PCR, and TCRdb kept only the in-frame ones, dropping some. This repertoire shows about 41,000 clones, roughly nine tenths found once; its top ten account for approximately 0.61%. Germline loops: CDR1 SGHAT, CDR2 FQNNGV. The CDR3 consists of 14 residues. Trimming stripped 2 bases from V and 2 bases from J, with 10 bases between. This record belongs to a study of T cell changes during pregnancy in multiple sclerosis. This TCR was sampled from a female donor with multiple sclerosis, enrolled in a pregnancy study. This sample comprised CD4+ T cells from peripheral blood mononuclear cells, obtained in the first trimester of pregnancy. The genes are TRBV11-2 and TRBJ2-7; D gene ambiguous. The CDR3 nucleotides are TGTGCCAGCAGCTTACCCTACCGCACCTACGAGCAGTACTTC. Translation: CASSLPYRTYEQYF. Complete variable domain (other parts from reference TRBV11-2 and TRBJ2-7): EAGVAQSPRYKIIEKRQSVAFWCNPISGHATLYWYQQILGQGPKLLIQFQNNGVVDDSQLPKDRFSAERLKGVDSTLKIQPAKLEDSAVYLCASSLPYRTYEQYFGPGTRLTVT.